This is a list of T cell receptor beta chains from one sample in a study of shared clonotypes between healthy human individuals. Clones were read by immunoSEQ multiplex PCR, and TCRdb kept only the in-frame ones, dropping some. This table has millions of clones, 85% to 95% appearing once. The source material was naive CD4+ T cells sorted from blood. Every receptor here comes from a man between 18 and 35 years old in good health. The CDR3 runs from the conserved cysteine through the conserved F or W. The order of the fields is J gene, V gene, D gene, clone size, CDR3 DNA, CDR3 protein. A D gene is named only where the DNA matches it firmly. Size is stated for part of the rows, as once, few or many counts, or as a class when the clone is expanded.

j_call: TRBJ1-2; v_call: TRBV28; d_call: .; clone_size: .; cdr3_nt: TGTGCCAGCGGTAGTCCTGGCTACACCTTC; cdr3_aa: CASGSPGYTF
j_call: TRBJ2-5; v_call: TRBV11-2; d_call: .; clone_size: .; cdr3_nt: TGTGCCAGAGACCTGACCCAGTACTTC; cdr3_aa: CARDLTQYF
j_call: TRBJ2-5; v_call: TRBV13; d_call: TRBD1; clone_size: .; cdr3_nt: TGTGCCAGCAGCCTAAAACAGGGGCAGGAGACCCAGTACTTC; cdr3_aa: CASSLKQGQETQYF
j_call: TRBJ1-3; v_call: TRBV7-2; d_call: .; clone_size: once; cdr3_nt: TGTGCCAGCAGCCCTATGACGCATTCTGGAAACACCATATATTTT; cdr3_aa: CASSPMTHSGNTIYF
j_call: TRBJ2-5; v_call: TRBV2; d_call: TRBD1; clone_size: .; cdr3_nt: TGTGCCAGCAGCGGAGGAAATACAGGGGCGAGAGAGACCCAGTACTTC; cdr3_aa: CASSGGNTGARETQYF
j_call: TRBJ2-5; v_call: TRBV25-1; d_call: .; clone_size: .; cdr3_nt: TGTGCCAGCAGTGCCGGGGGAGGGGGAAAAAGGGGGGAGACCCAGTACTTC; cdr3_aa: CASSAGGGGKRGETQYF
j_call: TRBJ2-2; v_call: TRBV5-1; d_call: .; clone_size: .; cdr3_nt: TGCGCCAGCAGCTTGTCCGGGCTCACCGGGGAGCTGTTTTTT; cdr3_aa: CASSLSGLTGELFF
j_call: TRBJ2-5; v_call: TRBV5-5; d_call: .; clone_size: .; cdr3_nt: TGTGCCAGCAGCCCCACAGGGCAAGAGACCCAGTACTTC; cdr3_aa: CASSPTGQETQYF
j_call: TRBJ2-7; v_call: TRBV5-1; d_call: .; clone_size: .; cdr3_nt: TGCGCCAGCAGCTTGGGTGGGGTCTCCTACGAGCAGTACTTC; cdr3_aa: CASSLGGVSYEQYF
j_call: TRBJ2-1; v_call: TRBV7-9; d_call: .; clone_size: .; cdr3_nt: TGTGCCAGCAGCTCCAAGGGGCGAGACAATGAGCAGTTCTTC; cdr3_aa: CASSSKGRDNEQFF
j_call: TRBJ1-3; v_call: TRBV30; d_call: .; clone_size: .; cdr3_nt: TGTGCCTGTGGCCTTTCCTCTGGAAACACCATATATTTT; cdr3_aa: CACGLSSGNTIYF
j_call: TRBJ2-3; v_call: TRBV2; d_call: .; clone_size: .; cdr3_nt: TGTGCCAGCAGTGAGCGGCTCGCAGATACGCAGTATTTT; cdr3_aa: CASSERLADTQYF
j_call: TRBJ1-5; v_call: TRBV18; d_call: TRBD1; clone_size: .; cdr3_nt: TGTGCCAGCTCACTGGAGAGGAAGGGGACAGGGAGTCAGCCCCAGCATTTT; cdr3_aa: CASSLERKGTGSQPQHF
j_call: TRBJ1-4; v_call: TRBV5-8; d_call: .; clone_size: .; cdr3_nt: TGTGCCAGCAGCTTGGGTCGGACACCGAATGAAAAACTGTTTTTT; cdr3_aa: CASSLGRTPNEKLFF
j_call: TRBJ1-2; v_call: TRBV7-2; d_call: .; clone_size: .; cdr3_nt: TGTGCCAGCAGTCTGGCCGAGGGAGAGCATGGCTACACCTTC; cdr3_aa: CASSLAEGEHGYTF
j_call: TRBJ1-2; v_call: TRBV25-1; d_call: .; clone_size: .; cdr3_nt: TGTGCCAGCAGTGAGACCGCGGGAGGCTACACCTTC; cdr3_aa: CASSETAGGYTF
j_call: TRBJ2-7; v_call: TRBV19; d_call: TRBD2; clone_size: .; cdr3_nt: TGTGCCAGTAGTATCGTAGCGGGAGGCTCCCACGAGCAGTACTTC; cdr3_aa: CASSIVAGGSHEQYF
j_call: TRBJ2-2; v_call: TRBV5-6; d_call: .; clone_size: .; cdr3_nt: TGTGCCAGCAGCCCGAACTACAGGGGAGGGACCGGGGAGCTGTTTTTT; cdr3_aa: CASSPNYRGGTGELFF
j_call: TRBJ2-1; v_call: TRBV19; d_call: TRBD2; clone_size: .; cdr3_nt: TGTGCCAGTAGTATAGACCTGGGGACTAGCGGGAGGAATGAGCAGTTCTTC; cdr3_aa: CASSIDLGTSGRNEQFF
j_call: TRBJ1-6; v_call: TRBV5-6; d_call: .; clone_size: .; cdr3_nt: TGTGCCAGCAGCGCCGCAGGGGCTGGTTCACCCCTCCACTTT; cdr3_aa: CASSAAGAGSPLHF
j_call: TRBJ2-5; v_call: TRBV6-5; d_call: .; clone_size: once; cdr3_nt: TGTGCCAGCAGTTTAGCACTTTCAAGAGATACCCAGTACTTC; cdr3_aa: CASSLALSRDTQYF
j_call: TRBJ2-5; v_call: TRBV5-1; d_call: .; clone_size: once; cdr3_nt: TGCGCCAGCAGCTTGGGGACTACCCAAGAGACCCAGTACTTC; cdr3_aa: CASSLGTTQETQYF
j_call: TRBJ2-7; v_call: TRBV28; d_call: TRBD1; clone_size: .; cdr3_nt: TGTGCCAGCAGCTCAACGGGGACAGGGCCCTACGAGCAGTACTTC; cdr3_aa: CASSSTGTGPYEQYF
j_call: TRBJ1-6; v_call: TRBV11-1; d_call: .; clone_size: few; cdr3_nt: TGTGCCAGCAGCTTAGACCTGGGCTCACCCCTCCACTTT; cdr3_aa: CASSLDLGSPLHF
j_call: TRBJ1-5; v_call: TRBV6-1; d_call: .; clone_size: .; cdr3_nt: TGTGCCAGCAGTGGACAGAATAGCAATCAGCCCCAGCATTTT; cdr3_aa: CASSGQNSNQPQHF
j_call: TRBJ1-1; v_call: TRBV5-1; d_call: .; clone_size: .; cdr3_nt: TGCGCCAGCAGCTTCCAGGGTTATGAAGCTTTCTTT; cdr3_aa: CASSFQGYEAFF
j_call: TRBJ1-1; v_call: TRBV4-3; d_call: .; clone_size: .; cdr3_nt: TGCGCCAGCAGCCGGGGCAGGGAATCTACTGAAGCTTTCTTT; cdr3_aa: CASSRGRESTEAFF
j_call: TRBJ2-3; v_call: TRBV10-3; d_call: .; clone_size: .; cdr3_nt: TGTGCCATCAGTGCCTACAGAGATACGCAGTATTTT; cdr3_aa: CAISAYRDTQYF
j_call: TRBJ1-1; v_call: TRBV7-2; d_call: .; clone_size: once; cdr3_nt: TGTGCCAGCAGCTTAGGCAGGGCAAACACTGAAGCTTTCTTT; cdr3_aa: CASSLGRANTEAFF
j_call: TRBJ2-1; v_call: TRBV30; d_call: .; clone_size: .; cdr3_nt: TGTGCCTGGAGTGGGGGACTGGGTACGGTCAATGAGCAGTTCTTC; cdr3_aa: CAWSGGLGTVNEQFF
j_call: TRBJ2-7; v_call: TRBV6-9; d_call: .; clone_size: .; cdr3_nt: TGTGCCAGCTCCCTACCCCAGACCCTAGGGGAGTACTTC; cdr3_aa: CASSLPQTLGEYF
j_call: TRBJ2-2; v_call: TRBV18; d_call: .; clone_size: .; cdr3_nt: TGTGCCAGCTCACCACTCTATGCGTCTCCCGGGGAGCTGTTTTTT; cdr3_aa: CASSPLYASPGELFF
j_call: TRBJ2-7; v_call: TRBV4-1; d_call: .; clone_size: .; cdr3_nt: TGCGCCAGCAGCACTGATCGGACAGCCATCTCCTACGAGCAGTACTTC; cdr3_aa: CASSTDRTAISYEQYF
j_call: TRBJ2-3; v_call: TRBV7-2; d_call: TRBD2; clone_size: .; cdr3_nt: TGTGCCAGCAGCTTAGCGGTTGGCCTACGGACTAGCGTAGATACGCAGTATTTT; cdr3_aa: CASSLAVGLRTSVDTQYF
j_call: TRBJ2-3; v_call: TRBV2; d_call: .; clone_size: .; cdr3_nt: TGTGCCAGCAGTATCCGGGGAACCCAGAGCACAGATACGCAGTATTTT; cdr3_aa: CASSIRGTQSTDTQYF
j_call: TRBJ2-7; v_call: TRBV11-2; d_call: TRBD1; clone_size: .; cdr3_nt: TGTGCCAGCAGCCGTGGCGGGACAGGGATGTACGAGCAGTACTTC; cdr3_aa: CASSRGGTGMYEQYF
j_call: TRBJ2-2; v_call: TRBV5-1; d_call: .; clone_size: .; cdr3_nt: TGCGCCAGCAGCTTAGCGGGCCCCATGGGGGCCGGGGAGCTGTTTTTT; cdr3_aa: CASSLAGPMGAGELFF
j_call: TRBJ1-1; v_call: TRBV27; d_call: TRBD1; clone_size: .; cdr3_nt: TGTGCCACCAACCCACAGGGGAGCACTGAAGCTTTCTTT; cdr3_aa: CATNPQGSTEAFF
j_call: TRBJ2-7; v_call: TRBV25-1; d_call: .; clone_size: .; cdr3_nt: TGTGCCAGCAGTGACCCCTACGAGCAGTACTTC; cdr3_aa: CASSDPYEQYF
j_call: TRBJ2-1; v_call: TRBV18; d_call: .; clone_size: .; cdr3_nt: TGTGCCAGCTCACCAGGGGTCAATGAGCAGTTCTTC; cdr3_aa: CASSPGVNEQFF
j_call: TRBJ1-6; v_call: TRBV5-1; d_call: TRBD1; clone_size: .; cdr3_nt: TGCGCCAGCAGCTGGGGACAGGGTAATTCACCCCTCCACTTT; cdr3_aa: CASSWGQGNSPLHF
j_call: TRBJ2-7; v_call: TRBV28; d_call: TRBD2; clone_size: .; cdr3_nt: TGTGCCAGCAGGATAGCGGGGGCCAACCCCTACGAGCAGTACTTC; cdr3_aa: CASRIAGANPYEQYF